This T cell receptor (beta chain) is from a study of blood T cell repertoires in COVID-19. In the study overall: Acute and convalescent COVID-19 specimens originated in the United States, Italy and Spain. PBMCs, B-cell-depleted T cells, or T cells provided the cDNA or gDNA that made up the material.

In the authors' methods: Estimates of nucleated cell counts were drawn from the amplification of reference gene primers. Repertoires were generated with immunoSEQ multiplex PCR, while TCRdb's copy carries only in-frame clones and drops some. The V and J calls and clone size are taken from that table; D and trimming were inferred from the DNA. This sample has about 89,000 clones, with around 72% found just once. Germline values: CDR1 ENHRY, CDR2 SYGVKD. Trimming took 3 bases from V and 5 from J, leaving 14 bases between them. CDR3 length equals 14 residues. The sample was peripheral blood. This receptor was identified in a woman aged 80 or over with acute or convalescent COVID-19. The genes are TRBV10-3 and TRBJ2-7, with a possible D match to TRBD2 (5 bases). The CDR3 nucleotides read TGTGCCATCAGTGACCGGGCGGGTGGTAACGAGCAGTACTTC. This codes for CAISDRAGGNEQYF.